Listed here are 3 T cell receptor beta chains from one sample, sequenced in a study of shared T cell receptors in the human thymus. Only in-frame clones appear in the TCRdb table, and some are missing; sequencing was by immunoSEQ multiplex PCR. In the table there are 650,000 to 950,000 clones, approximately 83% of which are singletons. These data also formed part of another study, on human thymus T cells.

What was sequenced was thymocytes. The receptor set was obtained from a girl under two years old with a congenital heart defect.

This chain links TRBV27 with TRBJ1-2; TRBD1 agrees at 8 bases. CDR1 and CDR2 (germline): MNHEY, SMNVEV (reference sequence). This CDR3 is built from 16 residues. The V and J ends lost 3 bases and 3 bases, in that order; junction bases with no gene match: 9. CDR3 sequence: CASSFRGAGGDYGYTF. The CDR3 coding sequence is TGTGCCAGCAGTTTTCGCGGGGCAGGGGGCGACTATGGCTACACCTTC.

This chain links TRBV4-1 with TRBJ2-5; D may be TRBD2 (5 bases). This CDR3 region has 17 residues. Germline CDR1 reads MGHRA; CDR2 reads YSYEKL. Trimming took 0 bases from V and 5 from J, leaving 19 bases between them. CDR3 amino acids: CASSQECFRGLRETQYF. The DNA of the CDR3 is TGCGCCAGCAGCCAAGAGTGTTTCAGAGGGCTTCGGGAGACCCAGTACTTC.

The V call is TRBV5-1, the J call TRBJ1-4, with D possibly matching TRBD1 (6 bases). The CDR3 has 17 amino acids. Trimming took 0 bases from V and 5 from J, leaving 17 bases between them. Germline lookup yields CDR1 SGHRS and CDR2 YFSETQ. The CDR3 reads CASSLGSWTARNEKLFF. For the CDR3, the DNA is TGCGCCAGCAGCTTGGGGTCTTGGACAGCTAGAAATGAAAAACTGTTTTTT.